The rows below give T cell receptor beta chains drawn from one sample of a study of OX40 agonist ivuxolimab in advanced cancers. The protocol was immunoSEQ multiplex PCR, while the TCRdb copy is restricted to in-frame clones and leaves out a portion. The table lists about 89,000 clones, approximately 91% of them singletons. Sequencing used CD4+ or CD8+ T cells sorted from blood, obtained in a trial of the OX40 agonist ivuxolimab. The receptor source for this set is an adult with an advanced solid tumor such as melanoma, head and neck, liver or kidney cancer. Each CDR3 is given with its conserved first and last residue. Fields, in order: D gene, V gene, CDR3 length, J gene, CDR3 protein, CDR3 DNA. The D gene is left open where the match is weak.

d_call: -
v_call: TRBV2
cdr3_length: 15
j_call: TRBJ1-5
cdr3_aa: CASSDDSLLNQPQHF
cdr3_nt: TGTGCCAGCAGTGACGACAGCCTTCTCAATCAGCCCCAGCATTTT

d_call: TRBD1
v_call: TRBV29-1
cdr3_length: 14
j_call: TRBJ2-3
cdr3_aa: CSVNDRDNTDTQYF
cdr3_nt: TGCAGCGTCAACGACAGGGACAACACAGATACGCAGTATTTT

d_call: -
v_call: TRBV20-1
cdr3_length: 11
j_call: TRBJ2-1
cdr3_aa: CSARLFDEQFF
cdr3_nt: TGCAGTGCTAGACTGTTCGATGAGCAGTTCTTC

d_call: TRBD2
v_call: TRBV19
cdr3_length: 15
j_call: TRBJ2-7
cdr3_aa: CASSVTSGGSYEQYF
cdr3_nt: TGTGCCAGTAGTGTCACTAGCGGGGGCTCCTACGAGCAGTACTTC

d_call: -
v_call: TRBV28
cdr3_length: 12
j_call: TRBJ1-5
cdr3_aa: CASTASNQPQHF
cdr3_nt: TGTGCCAGCACAGCCTCCAATCAGCCCCAGCATTTT

d_call: TRBD2
v_call: TRBV5-1
cdr3_length: 17
j_call: TRBJ2-1
cdr3_aa: CASSPVPSGTTYNEQFF
cdr3_nt: TGCGCCAGCAGCCCCGTGCCTAGCGGGACTACCTACAATGAGCAGTTCTTC

d_call: -
v_call: TRBV7-2
cdr3_length: 13
j_call: TRBJ1-3
cdr3_aa: CASSLSTGNTIYF
cdr3_nt: TGTGCCAGCAGCTTGTCCACTGGAAACACCATATATTTT

d_call: -
v_call: TRBV25-1
cdr3_length: 14
j_call: TRBJ1-1
cdr3_aa: CASSDSGARTEAFF
cdr3_nt: TGTGCCAGCAGTGATAGTGGGGCCCGGACTGAAGCTTTCTTT

d_call: -
v_call: TRBV28
cdr3_length: 13
j_call: TRBJ1-2
cdr3_aa: CASSLPVSYGYTF
cdr3_nt: TGTGCCAGCAGTCTGCCGGTTAGCTATGGCTACACCTTC

d_call: TRBD1
v_call: TRBV6-1
cdr3_length: 14
j_call: TRBJ2-1
cdr3_aa: CASSGQGSYNEQFF
cdr3_nt: TGTGCCAGCAGCGGACAGGGCTCCTACAATGAGCAGTTCTTC

d_call: -
v_call: TRBV7-2
cdr3_length: 15
j_call: TRBJ2-7
cdr3_aa: CASSLALDSSYEQYF
cdr3_nt: TGTGCCAGCAGCTTAGCGCTGGACAGCTCCTACGAGCAGTACTTC

d_call: TRBD2
v_call: TRBV6-5
cdr3_length: 15
j_call: TRBJ2-5
cdr3_aa: CASSTGLAGLETQYF
cdr3_nt: TGTGCCAGCAGTACGGGACTAGCGGGATTAGAGACCCAGTACTTC

d_call: -
v_call: TRBV18
cdr3_length: 15
j_call: TRBJ2-3
cdr3_aa: CASSGTGQSTDTQYF
cdr3_nt: TGTGCCAGCTCAGGAACAGGGCAGAGCACAGATACGCAGTATTTT

d_call: -
v_call: TRBV28
cdr3_length: 15
j_call: TRBJ1-2
cdr3_aa: CASSPGGNFSYGYTF
cdr3_nt: TGTGCCAGCAGTCCCGGGGGTAATTTCTCCTATGGCTACACCTTC